What follows are 11 T cell receptor beta chains derived from one specimen sequenced in a study of T cell responses to AZD1222 COVID-19 vaccine. TCRdb's copy holds only in-frame clones and misses some; the assay was immunoSEQ multiplex PCR. The sample includes roughly 180,000 clones, around 94% of them seen just once. The input for sequencing was peripheral blood, taken on day 0 of AZD1222 vaccination. The receptors shown here come from an adult in good health.

The chain combines TRBV28 with TRBJ1-5; D not certain. This CDR3 region has 13 residues. V lost 6 bases to trimming and J lost 4 bases, with 10 bases between them. CDR1 and CDR2 (germline): MDHEN, SYDVKM. The DNA for the CDR3 is TGTGCCAGCAGCCGACAAAAGAATCAGCCCCAGCATTTT. This sequence encodes CASSRQKNQPQHF.

This chain links TRBV9 with TRBJ2-7; TRBD1 agrees at 7 bases. The CDR3 covers 15 residues. The V and J ends lost 0 bases and 2 bases, in that order; junction bases with no gene match: 5. CDR1 and CDR2 (germline): SGDLS, YYNGEE. CDR3 sequence (DNA): TGTGCCAGCAGCGTAGGAGACAGGGCAGCCTACGAGCAGTACTTC. Translating it yields CASSVGDRAAYEQYF. Complete variable domain (other parts from reference TRBV9 and TRBJ2-7): DSGVTQTPKHLITATGQRVTLRCSPRSGDLSVYWYQQSLDQGLQFLIQYYNGEERAKGNILERFSAQQFPDLHSELNLSSLELGDSALYFCASSVGDRAAYEQYFGPGTRLTVT.

The V call is TRBV5-8, the J call TRBJ2-1; weak D call: TRBD1 (6 bases). The CDR3 contains 17 residues. Germline CDR1 and CDR2: SGHTS and YDEGEE. The V end lost 2 bases, the J end lost 6 bases, and 21 bases lay between the germline ends. This CDR3 reads CASSFYRGTTVSNEQFF. The CDR3 region has the DNA TGTGCCAGCAGCTTCTATAGGGGGACAACCGTCTCCAATGAGCAGTTCTTC.

The CDR3 nucleotides are TGCGCCACCTCAAGCTGGGGGGTGGACTATGGCTACACCTTC. It specifies CATSSWGVDYGYTF. The V gene is TRBV10-2, the J gene TRBJ1-2; D is possibly TRBD1 (5 bases). This CDR3 has 14 residues. CDR1 is WSHSY, CDR2 SAAADI, per germline. V shed 10 bases and J shed 3 bases, with 18 bases lying between them.

The chain has TRBV5-1 and TRBJ2-7; D is possibly TRBD1 (6 bases). The CDR3 loop spans 13 amino acids. Trimming removed 3 bases at V and 5 bases at J, with 12 bases between. CDR1 is SGHRS, CDR2 YFSETQ, per germline. The CDR3 loop reads CASSWNRADEQYF. DNA of the CDR3: TGCGCCAGCAGCTGGAACAGGGCCGACGAGCAGTACTTC.

In regard to this clone: Other DNA sequences within the sample encode an identical CDR3. V is TRBV6-1 and J is TRBJ1-5; D possibly corresponds to TRBD1 (6 bases). Trimming removed 2 bases at V and 3 bases at J, with 8 bases between. Germline V gene sequence: CDR1 MNHNS, CDR2 SASEGT. CDR3 size: 14 residues. For the CDR3, the DNA is TGTGCCAGCAGTGAAACAGGGTTCAATCAGCCCCAGCATTTT. As protein: CASSETGFNQPQHF.

The chain combines TRBV6-4 with TRBJ2-3; 8 positions match TRBD2. V lost 4 bases, J lost 2 bases, and 2 bases stayed unmatched. The CDR3 has 14 amino acids. Germline V gene sequence: CDR1 MRHNA, CDR2 SNTAGT. CDR3 bases: TGTGCCAGCAGTGCGGGACTAGACACAGATACGCAGTATTTT. This translates into CASSAGLDTDTQYF.

This rearrangement joins TRBV15 to TRBJ2-7; no definite D call. Germline V gene sequence: CDR1 LNHNV, CDR2 YYDKDF (reference sequence). The length of the CDR3 is 13 residues. The germline V and J ends were trimmed by 1 base and 3 bases, with 7 bases remaining between them. CDR3 amino acids: CATSRGLIYEQYF. CDR3 nucleotide sequence: TGTGCCACCAGCAGAGGACTCATCTACGAGCAGTACTTC.

The rearrangement uses TRBV15 and TRBJ2-2, with 8 bases lining up with TRBD1. V shed 1 base, J shed 3 bases, and the junction held 7 bases outside the gene matches. Germline assignment: CDR1 LNHNV and CDR2 YYDKDF (reference sequence). The CDR3 contains 17 residues. CDR3: CATSRAPATGDTGELFF. The DNA of the CDR3 is TGTGCCACCAGCAGAGCCCCGGCGACAGGGGACACCGGGGAGCTGTTTTTT.

The rearrangement links TRBV12-3 or TRBV12-4 to TRBJ2-3; 9 nucleotides line up with TRBD2. The CDR3 has 12 residues. V lost 6 bases to trimming and J lost 9 bases; unmatched junction nucleotides: 4. CDR3 loop: CASRTSGGTQYF. The CDR3 region has the DNA TGTGCCAGCAGGACTAGCGGCGGCACGCAGTATTTT.

The chain couples TRBV11-1 to TRBJ1-1; D unresolved. V shed 1 base and J shed 0 bases, with 6 bases lying between them. The CDR3 sequence is 14 residues long. The germline V gene encodes CDR1 SGHAT and CDR2 FQDESV (reference sequence). The CDR3 nucleotides read TGTGCCAGCAGCTTAGATACATTGAACACTGAAGCTTTCTTT. This sequence encodes CASSLDTLNTEAFF.